This T cell receptor (beta chain) derives from a study of T cell changes during pregnancy in multiple sclerosis. Profiling relied on immunoSEQ multiplex PCR, and the TCRdb table lists in-frame clones only, not all of them. The sample has around 97,000 clones; 90% are singletons. Unmatched junction bases numbered 10, after V lost 5 bases and J lost 1 base. Germline lookup yields CDR1 SGHAT and CDR2 FQNNGV. CDR3 size: 16 residues. The specimen was peripheral blood, collected in the second trimester of pregnancy. This sequence was found in a female donor in good health, enrolled as a control in a pregnancy study. The chain recombines TRBV11-2 with TRBJ2-7, with 8 bases fitting TRBD1. The CDR3 here is CASSPLSGQGSYEQYF. CDR3 bases: TGTGCCAGCAGCCCCCTCTCTGGACAGGGATCCTACGAGCAGTACTTC.